The rows below give T cell receptor beta chains drawn from one sample of a study of beta chain features in type 1 diabetes. The table came from immunoSEQ multiplex PCR; TCRdb's copy has only in-frame clones and leaves some out. The sample records about 240,000 clones, 11% to 15% being singletons. Sequencing input: naive CD4+ T cells from blood. Every receptor here comes from a man aged 30 to 45 with type 1 diabetes. The CDR3 runs from the conserved cysteine through the conserved F or W. Each record gives: V gene, CDR3 length, D gene, clone size, J gene, CDR3 DNA, CDR3 protein. D genes are given only for firm matches. The size entry is marked missing in some rows and otherwise reads once, few, many or a size class.

TRBV7-9	14	NA	NA	TRBJ1-1	TGTGCCAGCAGCGGGGGCGCGGGGAACACTGAAGCTTTCTTT	CASSGGAGNTEAFF
TRBV7-2	16	TRBD2	few	TRBJ2-3	TGTGCCAGCAGCTTAGTAGCGGGGGGGCCCAGAGATACGCAGTATTTT	CASSLVAGGPRDTQYF
TRBV6-1	12	NA	few	TRBJ1-1	TGTGCCAGTACGACAGGGAACACTGAAGCTTTCTTT	CASTTGNTEAFF
TRBV7-9	14	NA	NA	TRBJ2-5	TGTGCCAGCAGCTTAGGCGGACAGCAAGAGACCCAGTACTTC	CASSLGGQQETQYF
TRBV5-1	15	TRBD1	few	TRBJ2-1	TGCGCCAGCAGCTCGCTTGGGACAGGGGCCAATGAGCAGTTCTTC	CASSSLGTGANEQFF
TRBV2	13	NA	few	TRBJ2-2	TGTGCCAGCAGACGAACAGGGTCCGGGGAGCTGTTTTTT	CASRRTGSGELFF
TRBV29-1	13	NA	NA	TRBJ2-3	TGCAGCGTTGTTCTGGGAGGCACAGATACGCAGTATTTT	CSVVLGGTDTQYF
TRBV7-2	14	TRBD1	few	TRBJ1-3	TGTGCCAGCAGCCCGGACAGGGGAGGTGACACCATATATTTT	CASSPDRGGDTIYF
TRBV7-9	13	NA	few	TRBJ2-3	TGTGCCAGCAGCTTACGTAGGGGGGATACGCAGTATTTT	CASSLRRGDTQYF
TRBV4-2	16	TRBD1	NA	TRBJ1-1	TGTGCCAGCAGCCAAGGGGACAGGGGGAAGAACACTGAAGCTTTCTTT	CASSQGDRGKNTEAFF
TRBV19	13	NA	NA	TRBJ1-6	TGTGCCAGTAAGGAGGGGCAGAATTCACCCCTCCACTTT	CASKEGQNSPLHF
TRBV7-2	13	TRBD2	NA	TRBJ2-5	TGTGCCAGCAGCCAGGGAGGGTTAGAGACCCAGTACTTC	CASSQGGLETQYF
TRBV30	14	TRBD1	NA	TRBJ1-1	TGTGCCTGGAGTTTCACAGGGGGCAAGACTGAAGCTTTCTTT	CAWSFTGGKTEAFF
TRBV6-5	14	NA	NA	TRBJ2-3	TGTGCCAGCAGTCCCGTTACAGGCACAGATACGCAGTATTTT	CASSPVTGTDTQYF
TRBV5-4	14	NA	NA	TRBJ1-1	TGTGCCAGCAGTTCTGGTGCAGAACCCACTGAAGCTTTCTTT	CASSSGAEPTEAFF
TRBV18	15	NA	few	TRBJ2-7	TGTGCCAGCTCACCAGTGCCAAGGAGCTCCTACGAGCAGTACTTC	CASSPVPRSSYEQYF
TRBV7-9	14	NA	NA	TRBJ1-3	TGTGCCAGCAGCCAACCAGGCTCTGGAAACACCATATATTTT	CASSQPGSGNTIYF
TRBV4-1	13	NA	few	TRBJ1-2	TGCGCCAGCAGCCAAAGAACAGTCTATGGCTACACCTTC	CASSQRTVYGYTF
TRBV6-5	14	NA	NA	TRBJ1-2	TGTGCCAGCAAGGACCTCGGGGAGGGCTATGGCTACACCTTC	CASKDLGEGYGYTF
TRBV2	14	TRBD2	few	TRBJ2-1	TGTGCCAGCTCGGGGGTTAGCGGGGGGAATGAGCAGTTCTTC	CASSGVSGGNEQFF
TRBV19	13	NA	NA	TRBJ1-1	TGTGCCAGTACGGGGGGTGAGGGGACTGAAGCTTTCTTT	CASTGGEGTEAFF
TRBV10-3	15	NA	NA	TRBJ2-7	TGTGCCATCAGTGAGTCACAGGCGAGCTCCTACGAGCAGTACTTC	CAISESQASSYEQYF
TRBV7-8	13	TRBD1	NA	TRBJ2-5	TGTGCCAGCAGCTTGGACAGGGAAGAGACCCAGTACTTC	CASSLDREETQYF
TRBV5-4	15	TRBD1	few	TRBJ2-1	TGTGCCAGCATGGGGACAGGGTTTCCCTACAATGAGCAGTTCTTC	CASMGTGFPYNEQFF
TRBV5-4	14	NA	few	TRBJ1-1	TGTGCCAGCAGCTTGGACAGAACTAACACTGAAGCTTTCTTT	CASSLDRTNTEAFF
TRBV11-2	14	TRBD1	NA	TRBJ1-1	TGTGCCACCTTGACAGGGGGGTCGTACACTGAAGCTTTCTTT	CATLTGGSYTEAFF
TRBV30	13	NA	few	TRBJ2-7	TGTGCCTGGAGTGCAGGGGTGGACTACGAGCAGTACTTC	CAWSAGVDYEQYF
TRBV21-1	13	NA	few	TRBJ1-6	TGTGCCAGCAGCAAAAGTGGGAGGACGGTCTTCCACTTT	CASSKSGRTVFHF
TRBV27	19	TRBD1	few	TRBJ2-7	TGTGCCAGCAGTTTAGGACTCCGGGGACAGACCGGCGGGTCCTACGAGCAGTACTTC	CASSLGLRGQTGGSYEQYF
TRBV6-5	15	TRBD1	few	TRBJ2-7	TGTGCCAGCACCAGAGACGGGACAGGGCCCCACGAGCAGTACTTC	CASTRDGTGPHEQYF
TRBV4-1	11	NA	NA	TRBJ1-2	TGCGCCAGCAAAACAGGGTTCGGCTACACCTTC	CASKTGFGYTF
TRBV7-2	15	TRBD2	NA	TRBJ2-1	TGTGCCAGCAGCCCATGGACTAGCGACTACAATGAGCAGTTCTTC	CASSPWTSDYNEQFF
TRBV7-6	17	TRBD2	NA	TRBJ2-5	TGTGCCAGCAGCTTATCGGGGGGGGCTAGCGCTCGGGAGACCCAGTACTTC	CASSLSGGASARETQYF
TRBV25-1	13	TRBD1	NA	TRBJ2-3	TGTGCCAGCAGTTGGACAGGTGCAGATACGCAGTATTTT	CASSWTGADTQYF
TRBV4-1	13	NA	few	TRBJ2-1	TGCGCCAGCAGCCAAGAGTATCAGGGGGGGCAGTTCTTC	CASSQEYQGGQFF